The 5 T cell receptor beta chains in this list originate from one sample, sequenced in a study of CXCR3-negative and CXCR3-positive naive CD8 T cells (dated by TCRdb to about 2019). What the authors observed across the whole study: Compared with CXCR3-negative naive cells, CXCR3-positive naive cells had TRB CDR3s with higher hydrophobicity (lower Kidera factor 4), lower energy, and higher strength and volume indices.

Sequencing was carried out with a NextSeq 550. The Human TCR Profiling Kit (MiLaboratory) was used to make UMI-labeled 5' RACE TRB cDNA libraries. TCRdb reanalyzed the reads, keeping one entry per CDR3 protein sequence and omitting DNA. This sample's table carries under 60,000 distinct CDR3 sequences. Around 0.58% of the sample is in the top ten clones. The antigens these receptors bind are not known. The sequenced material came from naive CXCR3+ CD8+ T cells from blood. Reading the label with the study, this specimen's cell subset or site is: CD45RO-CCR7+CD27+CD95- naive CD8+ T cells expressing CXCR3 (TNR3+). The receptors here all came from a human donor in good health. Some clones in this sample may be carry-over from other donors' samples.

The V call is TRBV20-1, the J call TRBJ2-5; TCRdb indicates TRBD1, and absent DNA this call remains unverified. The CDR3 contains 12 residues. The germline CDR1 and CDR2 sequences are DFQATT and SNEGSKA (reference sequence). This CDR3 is CSARDRVGTQYF.

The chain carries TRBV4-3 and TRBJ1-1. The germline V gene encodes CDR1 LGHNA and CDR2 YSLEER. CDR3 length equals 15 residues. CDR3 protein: CASSQGGAQGTEAFF.

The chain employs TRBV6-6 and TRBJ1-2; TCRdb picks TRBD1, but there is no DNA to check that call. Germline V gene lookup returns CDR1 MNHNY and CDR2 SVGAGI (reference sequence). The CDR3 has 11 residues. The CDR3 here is CAIGQGNGYTF.

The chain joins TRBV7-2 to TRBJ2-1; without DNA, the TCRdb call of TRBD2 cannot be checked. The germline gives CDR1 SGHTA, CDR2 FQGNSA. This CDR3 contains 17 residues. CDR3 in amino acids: CASTGTSGYAGWNEQFF.

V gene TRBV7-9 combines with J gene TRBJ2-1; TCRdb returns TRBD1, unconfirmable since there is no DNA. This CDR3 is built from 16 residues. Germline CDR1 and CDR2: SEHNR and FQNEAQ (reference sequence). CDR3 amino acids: CASSTDTGNSYNEQFF.